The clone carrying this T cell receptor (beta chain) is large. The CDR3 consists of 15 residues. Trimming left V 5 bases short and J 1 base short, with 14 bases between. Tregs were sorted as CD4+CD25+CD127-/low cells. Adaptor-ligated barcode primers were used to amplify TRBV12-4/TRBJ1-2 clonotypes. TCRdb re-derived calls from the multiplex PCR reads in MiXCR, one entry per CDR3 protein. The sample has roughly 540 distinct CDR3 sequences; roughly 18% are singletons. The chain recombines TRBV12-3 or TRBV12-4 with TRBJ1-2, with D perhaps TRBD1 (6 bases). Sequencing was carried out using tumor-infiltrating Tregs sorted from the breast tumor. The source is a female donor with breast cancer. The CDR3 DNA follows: TGTGCCAGCAGTCAAACCGGGACAAATAACTATGGCTACACCTTC. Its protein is CASSQTGTNNYGYTF.